Below are 23 T cell receptor beta chains sequenced from a single sample in a study of blood T cell repertoires in COVID-19. Clones were sequenced by immunoSEQ multiplex PCR, and TCRdb holds only the in-frame ones, with some missing. The data contain roughly 260,000 clones, about 87% of them seen just once; the ten biggest clones take up over 4%. What was sequenced was peripheral blood. The receptors here all came from a man aged 60 to 75 who had recovered from COVID-19.

The rearrangement joins TRBV27 to TRBJ2-7; D is perhaps TRBD1 (7 bases). Germline V gives CDR1 MNHEY, CDR2 SMNVEV (reference sequence). The CDR3 is 13 amino acids. Trimming removed 8 bases from V and 2 bases from J, with 13 bases in between. The CDR3 region is CASSGGPTYEQYF. The CDR3 nucleotides are TGTGCCAGCTCAGGGGGGCCTACCTACGAGCAGTACTTC.

V usage is TRBV15 and J usage is TRBJ1-5; tentative D call: TRBD1 (6 bases). The CDR3 totals 16 residues. V shed 5 bases and J shed 1 base, with 15 bases lying between them. The V gene's germline CDR1 is LNHNV and CDR2 YYDKDF (reference sequence). CDR3 loop: CATSPTGWGSNQPQHF. The CDR3 DNA is TGTGCCACCAGCCCTACAGGGTGGGGGAGCAATCAGCCCCAGCATTTT.

The chain recombines TRBV6-1 with TRBJ1-2; a possible D gene is TRBD1 (6 bases). Germline V lookup: CDR1 MNHNS, CDR2 SASEGT. V was clipped by 2 bases and J by 4 bases, with 14 bases between them. CDR3 length: 15 residues. The CDR3 region has the DNA TGTGCCAGCAGTGAAAGGGGGGGGTCTCCCTATGGCTACACCTTC. This encodes CASSERGGSPYGYTF.

The chain has TRBV6-5 and TRBJ1-2, with TRBD1 identical over 8 bases. With 0 bases clipped from V and 6 bases from J, the junction kept 6 bases outside the gene matches. The germline gives CDR1 MNHEY, CDR2 SVGAGI. The length of the CDR3 is 15 residues. The CDR3 region is CASSYSRTGKHGYTF. The CDR3 nucleotides read TGTGCCAGCAGTTACTCGAGGACAGGGAAACATGGCTACACCTTC.

The chain links TRBV9 to TRBJ1-1, with TRBD1 as a possible D gene (5 bases). The V gene lost 0 bases and the J gene lost 1 base, with 7 bases spanning the gap. The germline CDR1 and CDR2 sequences are SGDLS and YYNGEE. CDR3 length: 14 amino acids. The CDR3 coding sequence is TGTGCCAGCAGCGTAGAGGGGCGGAACACTGAAGCTTTCTTT. It yields the protein CASSVEGRNTEAFF.

In its sample, this clone was seen once. This rearrangement joins TRBV15 to TRBJ2-1; the match to TRBD1 covers 10 bases. Germline trimming cut 4 bases from V and 4 bases from J; bases unmatched to any gene: 1. The CDR3 spans 14 residues. Germline-derived CDR1 and CDR2 are LNHNV and YYDKDF (reference sequence). The CDR3 nucleotides are TGTGCCACCAGCAAGGGACAGGGGTACAATGAGCAGTTCTTC. Translating gives CATSKGQGYNEQFF.

V gene TRBV10-3 combines with J gene TRBJ2-1; perhaps TRBD2 as D (6 bases). Germline CDR1 and CDR2: ENHRY and SYGVKD. CDR3 length equals 14 residues. Trimming stripped 10 bases from V and 0 bases from J, with 13 bases between. In DNA form, the CDR3 reads TGTGCCACCGGCGCGGGGAGCTCCTACAATGAGCAGTTCTTC. Protein sequence: CATGAGSSYNEQFF.

The chain couples TRBV18 to TRBJ2-1, with a weak D call TRBD1 (6 bases). The germline V and J ends were trimmed by 5 bases and 3 bases, with 11 bases remaining between them. This CDR3 region has 14 residues. Germline loops: CDR1 KGHSH, CDR2 LQKENI. In nucleotides, the CDR3 is TGTGCCAGCTCAAAGAGGACAGACTACAATGAGCAGTTCTTC. As protein: CASSKRTDYNEQFF.

The chain uses TRBV9 and TRBJ1-2, with TRBD1 as a possible D gene (6 bases). This CDR3 has 15 amino acids. The V and J ends lost 3 bases and 5 bases respectively, with 17 bases between them. Germline V gene data show CDR1 as SGDLS and CDR2 as YYNGEE. This chain's CDR3 is CASSAGGGQFYGYTF. CDR3 in DNA: TGTGCCAGCAGCGCGGGAGGCGGACAGTTTTATGGCTACACCTTC.

The chain employs TRBV19 and TRBJ1-1, with TRBD1 as a possible D gene (6 bases). The CDR3 extends over 15 amino acids. Germline CDR1 and CDR2: LNHDA and SQIVND (reference sequence). Trimming cost V 4 bases and J 1 base, with 13 bases left between them. DNA of the CDR3: TGTGCCAGTAGTAACGACAGGACCAAGAACACTGAAGCTTTCTTT. Protein product: CASSNDRTKNTEAFF.

V usage is TRBV10-1 and J usage is TRBJ2-2; D call uncertain. The ends were cut back, 3 bases at V and 9 bases at J, with 5 bases in the middle. Germline V CDR1 and CDR2: WNHNN, SYGVQD (reference sequence). CDR3 length: 11 residues. The chain's CDR3 is CASSESWELFF. The CDR3 DNA is TGCGCCAGCAGTGAATCCTGGGAGCTGTTTTTT.

The CDR3: CASSLFRESGELFF. The DNA of the CDR3 is TGTGCCAGCAGTCTTTTCAGGGAATCCGGGGAGCTGTTTTTT. J is TRBJ2-2 and V is TRBV6-5; D might be TRBD1 (5 bases). V lost 5 bases to trimming and J lost 6 bases, with 13 bases between them. Germline CDR1 MNHEY, CDR2 SVGAGI. The CDR3 is 14 amino acids.

The V gene is TRBV4-2, the J gene TRBJ1-5; D not certain. The germline CDR1 and CDR2 sequences are LGHNA and YNFKEQ. The CDR3 has 13 residues. V was trimmed by 1 base and J by 5 bases, leaving 6 bases between them. The CDR3 protein is CASSQVLDQPQHF. DNA for the CDR3: TGTGCCAGCAGCCAAGTCTTAGATCAGCCCCAGCATTTT.

The CDR3 DNA reads TGTGCCAGCTCACCACCTGGACAGTCCTACAATGAGCAGTTCTTC. This encodes CASSPPGQSYNEQFF. The chain couples TRBV18 to TRBJ2-1, with D perhaps TRBD1 (6 bases). The CDR3 sequence is 15 residues long. Between the trimmed V and J ends, which lost 0 bases and 1 base, there was a span of 7 bases. CDR1 and CDR2 (germline): KGHSH, LQKENI.

The chain uses TRBV12-5 and TRBJ1-4; 7 nucleotides line up with TRBD1. Germline assignment: CDR1 LGHNT and CDR2 FRNRAP. With V trimmed by 3 bases and J by 6 bases, 16 bases remained unmatched. The CDR3 extends over 18 amino acids. The CDR3 loop reads CASGFPVLQGTGDEKLFF. CDR3 DNA: TGTGCTAGTGGTTTCCCCGTCTTACAGGGGACTGGGGATGAAAAACTGTTTTTT. The full variable domain, completed using reference TRBV12-5 and TRBJ1-4, is DARVTQTPRHKVTEMGQEVTMRCQPILGHNTVFWYRQTMMQGLELLAYFRNRAPLDDSGMPKDRFSAEMPDATLATLKIQPSEPRDSAVYFCASGFPVLQGTGDEKLFFGSGTQLSVL.

This chain joins TRBV7-2 and TRBJ2-2; possible D gene TRBD1, 5 bases. The CDR3 has 15 residues. Trimming removed 8 bases at V and 6 bases at J, with 19 bases between. Germline lookup yields CDR1 SGHTA and CDR2 FQGNSA. CDR3 in DNA: TGTGCCAGCTACCCCAGGGCTAACGAGCCCGGGGAGCTGTTTTTT. It encodes CASYPRANEPGELFF.

The rearrangement joins TRBV7-9 to TRBJ1-2; 7 nucleotides agree with TRBD1. Germline loops: CDR1 SEHNR, CDR2 FQNEAQ (reference sequence). The J segment lost 6 bases and the V segment lost 0 bases, leaving 10 bases of the junction unmatched. The CDR3 sequence is 16 residues long. The CDR3: CASSLAGNRGGNGYTF. Written as DNA, the CDR3 is TGTGCCAGCAGCTTAGCCGGGAACAGGGGTGGCAATGGCTACACCTTC.

The chain links TRBV25-1 to TRBJ2-3, with no clear D. Trimming removed 6 bases at V and 1 base at J, with 8 bases between. Germline V gives CDR1 MGHDK, CDR2 SYGVNS. The length of the CDR3 is 13 residues. The CDR3 is CASRRTGTDTQYF. The CDR3 DNA reads TGTGCCAGCAGACGTACAGGCACAGATACGCAGTATTTT. Combining the CDR3 with reference TRBV25-1 and TRBJ2-3 gives the whole variable domain EADIYQTPRYLVIGTGKKITLECSQTMGHDKMYWYQQDPGMELHLIHYSYGVNSTEKGDLSSESTVSRIRTEHFPLTLESARPSHTSQYLCASRRTGTDTQYFGPGTRLTVL.

This clone appeared once. The chain links TRBV9 to TRBJ1-5; D is uncertain. V was trimmed by 2 bases and J by 2 bases, leaving 14 bases between them. CDR3 length equals 16 residues. Per the germline V gene, CDR1 is SGDLS and CDR2 is YYNGEE. The CDR3: CASSVGNGEGNQPQHF. The CDR3 DNA is TGTGCCAGCAGCGTGGGGAATGGGGAGGGCAATCAGCCCCAGCATTTT.

This clone occurred a few times. V and J are TRBV5-8 and TRBJ1-5; D might be TRBD1 (6 bases). V was clipped by 0 bases and J by 6 bases, with 10 bases between them. Germline values: CDR1 SGHTS, CDR2 YDEGEE. The CDR3 covers 14 residues. The CDR3 sequence is CASSLAGVGQPQHF. The CDR3 DNA follows: TGTGCCAGCAGCTTGGCAGGGGTCGGTCAGCCCCAGCATTTT.

V is TRBV27 and J is TRBJ2-5; D might be TRBD2 (6 bases). The V gene's germline CDR1 is MNHEY and CDR2 SMNVEV (reference sequence). V dropped 5 bases and J dropped 2 bases, with 9 bases sitting between them. The length of the CDR3 is 13 residues. Written as DNA, the CDR3 is TGTGCCAGCAGTAGGCGGGGACAAGAGACCCAGTACTTC. It translates to CASSRRGQETQYF.

The chain employs TRBV5-6 and TRBJ1-1; maybe TRBD1 (6 bases). This CDR3 region has 14 residues. Trimming removed 4 bases at V and 4 bases at J, with 14 bases between. Germline lookup yields CDR1 SGHDT and CDR2 YYEEEE. CDR3: CASSLLGGVTEAFF. In DNA, the CDR3 is TGTGCCAGCAGCCTGCTAGGGGGGGTCACTGAAGCTTTCTTT.

This clone was seen once. The chain links TRBV18 to TRBJ1-2; TRBD1 agrees at 7 bases. Losses at the gene ends were 4 bases for V and 8 bases for J; bases not matched to a gene: 7. CDR1 KGHSH and CDR2 LQKENI come from the germline V gene. The CDR3 has 13 residues. The CDR3 DNA sequence: TGTGCCAGCTCACTAGGGACAGTGGGGGGCTACACCTTC. It yields the protein CASSLGTVGGYTF.